The clone carrying this T cell receptor beta chain has ten or more counts. This sample was taken from a study of T cells after yellow fever vaccination. The germline V and J ends were trimmed by 2 bases and 1 base, with 5 bases remaining between them. CDR1 and CDR2 from the germline V gene are MNHEY and SVGEGT. The CDR3 totals 13 residues. TCRdb re-derived calls from the 5' RACE reads in MiXCR, one entry per CDR3 protein. Of about 73,000 distinct CDR3 sequences in the sample, roughly 7.4% were seen once. The input for sequencing was CD8+ T cells sorted from PBMCs, taken on the day of the yellow fever booster vaccination. This sequence was found in a man aged 30-40 years who received the YFV17D yellow fever vaccine. This chain links TRBV6-2 or TRBV6-3 with TRBJ1-1; D is ambiguous. CDR3 sequence reads: CASSYGWNTEAFF. DNA for the CDR3: TGTGCCAGCAGTTACGGGTGGAACACTGAAGCTTTCTTT.